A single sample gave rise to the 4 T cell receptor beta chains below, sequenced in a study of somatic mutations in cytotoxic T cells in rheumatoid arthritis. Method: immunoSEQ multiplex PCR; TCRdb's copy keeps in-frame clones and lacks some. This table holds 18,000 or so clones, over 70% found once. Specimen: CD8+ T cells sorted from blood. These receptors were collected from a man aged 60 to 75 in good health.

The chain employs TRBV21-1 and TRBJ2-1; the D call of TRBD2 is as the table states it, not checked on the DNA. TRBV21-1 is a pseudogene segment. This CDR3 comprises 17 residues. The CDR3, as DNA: TGTGCCAGCAGCAAGGGACTAGCGGGCCCCGTCTACAATGAGCAGTTCTTC. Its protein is CASSKGLAGPVYNEQFF.

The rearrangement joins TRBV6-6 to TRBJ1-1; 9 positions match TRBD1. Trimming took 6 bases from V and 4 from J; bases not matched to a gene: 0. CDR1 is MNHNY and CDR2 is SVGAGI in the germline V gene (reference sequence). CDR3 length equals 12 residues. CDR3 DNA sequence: TGTGCCAGCAGGACAGGGGGCACTGAAGCTTTCTTT. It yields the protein CASRTGGTEAFF.

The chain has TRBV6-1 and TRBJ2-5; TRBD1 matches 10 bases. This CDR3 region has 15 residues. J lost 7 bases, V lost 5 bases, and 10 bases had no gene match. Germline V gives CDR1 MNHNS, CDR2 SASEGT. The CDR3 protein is CASSLPWTGGGTQYF. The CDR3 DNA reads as TGTGCCAGCAGTTTACCTTGGACAGGGGGGGGGACCCAGTACTTC.

The CDR3 DNA follows: TGTGCCAGCAGACCCGTAGCGGGGAGCTCTGGGGCCAACGTCCTGACTTTC. Amino acid sequence: CASRPVAGSSGANVLTF. The chain couples TRBV28 to TRBJ2-6, with TRBD2 matching 8 bases. With 6 bases clipped from V and 0 bases from J, the junction kept 7 bases outside the gene matches. CDR3 size: 17 residues. The germline gives CDR1 MDHEN, CDR2 SYDVKM.